The T cell receptor beta chain described here comes from a study of T cell changes during pregnancy in multiple sclerosis (dated by TCRdb to about 2019). Looking at the study overall: In women with multiple sclerosis, the researchers looked at how the T cell repertoire shifted as pregnancy progressed.

Remarks on this clone: The antigen it binds to is not known. Qualities for individual bases were not recorded, and no much larger clone is one base off.

Receptor libraries were prepared by the immunoSEQ multiplex PCR assay. The table was pulled from immuneACCESS by TCRdb, which kept in-frame rearrangements only. Such tables lose some clones; where checked, under half of the loss comes from unresolved V genes, and the rest has no known cause. The sample table shows about 60,000 clones, and approximately 91% are seen once. The top ten constitute 1% to 1.5% of the sample. CDR1 SGHNT and CDR2 YYREEE were looked up in the germline V gene (reference sequence). The CDR3 numbers 16 residues from cysteine through phenylalanine. The entry retains the CDR3 DNA only, 48 bases that are in frame from base 1. Trimming takes 5 bases from V and 1 base from J, and the germline ends sit 18 bases apart.

Here the sequenced sample was peripheral blood, taken in the second trimester of pregnancy. The origin of this receptor is a female donor with multiple sclerosis, enrolled in a pregnancy study. Here the chain combines TRBV5-4 and TRBJ1-1; a tentative D match to TRBD1 spans 6 bases. DNA sequence: TGTGCCAGCAGTAGTTTATCAGGGGAGGGGAACACTGAAGCTTTCTTT. Its product reads: CASSSLSGEGNTEAFF.